Listed below are T cell receptor beta chains from one sample, sequenced in a study of cytomegalovirus exposure and HLA in healthy donors. Profiled with immunoSEQ multiplex PCR; TCRdb holds only in-frame clones, not every one. The sample holds approximately 90,000 clones, less than 85% seen once. What was sequenced was PBMCs. The receptors here all came from a man aged 35 to 55 in good health and CMV-seropositive. The CDR3 runs from the conserved cysteine through the conserved F or W. Fields, in order: V gene, J gene, D gene, clone size, CDR3 DNA, CDR3 protein. A D gene is named only where the DNA matches it firmly. Clone size appears in some rows only: once, few, many, or a class for an expanded clone.

v_call: TRBV5-4; j_call: TRBJ2-1; d_call: TRBD2; clone_size: NA; cdr3_nt: TGTGCCAGCAGCCAAGCGGGAGACTACAATGAGCAGTTCTTC; cdr3_aa: CASSQAGDYNEQFF
v_call: TRBV2; j_call: TRBJ2-2; d_call: NA; clone_size: NA; cdr3_nt: TGTGCCAGCAGTGAAATCCAGGCATCTTCCACCGGGGAGCTGTTTTTT; cdr3_aa: CASSEIQASSTGELFF
v_call: TRBV6-1; j_call: TRBJ1-1; d_call: NA; clone_size: NA; cdr3_nt: TGTGCCAGCAGTGATAAACCTACAGGGTACACTGAAGCTTTCTTT; cdr3_aa: CASSDKPTGYTEAFF
v_call: TRBV19; j_call: TRBJ1-6; d_call: NA; clone_size: NA; cdr3_nt: TGTGCCAGTAAGAGTTCCGAACCGCTTTCACCCCTCCACTTT; cdr3_aa: CASKSSEPLSPLHF
v_call: TRBV19; j_call: TRBJ2-7; d_call: NA; clone_size: once; cdr3_nt: TGTGCCAGTAGTGTATCCGATCCGCTCGGGTCCTACGAGCAGTACTTC; cdr3_aa: CASSVSDPLGSYEQYF
v_call: TRBV6-5; j_call: TRBJ1-1; d_call: TRBD1; clone_size: NA; cdr3_nt: TGTGCCAGCAGTCTCCGGGGACAGGGACATGAAGCTTTCTTT; cdr3_aa: CASSLRGQGHEAFF
v_call: TRBV14; j_call: TRBJ2-7; d_call: TRBD2; clone_size: NA; cdr3_nt: TGTGCCAGCAGCCAGGTAGCGGGGGCCACCGAGCAGTACTTC; cdr3_aa: CASSQVAGATEQYF
v_call: TRBV14; j_call: TRBJ2-1; d_call: TRBD1; clone_size: NA; cdr3_nt: TGTGCCAGCAGCCCTCGAGGACAGGGGACGAGCTCCTACAATGAGCAGTTCTTC; cdr3_aa: CASSPRGQGTSSYNEQFF
v_call: TRBV4-1; j_call: TRBJ1-2; d_call: NA; clone_size: once; cdr3_nt: TGCGCCAGCAGCCAAGCGGCGGCACGGGCTAACTATGGCTACACCTTC; cdr3_aa: CASSQAAARANYGYTF
v_call: TRBV9; j_call: TRBJ2-3; d_call: NA; clone_size: NA; cdr3_nt: TGTGCCAGCAGCGTAGCTACCGCAGGGGAGACCTTTGGGGGTTACACAGATACGCAGTATTTT; cdr3_aa: CASSVATAGETFGGYTDTQYF
v_call: TRBV6-6; j_call: TRBJ2-1; d_call: TRBD2; clone_size: few; cdr3_nt: TGTGCCAGCAGTCGCGTGACTAGCGGGCTCTACAATGAGCAGTTCTTC; cdr3_aa: CASSRVTSGLYNEQFF
v_call: TRBV5-4; j_call: TRBJ1-1; d_call: TRBD1; clone_size: NA; cdr3_nt: TGTGCCAGCAGCTGGGGGTCAGGGGGCAGAACTGAAGCTTTCTTT; cdr3_aa: CASSWGSGGRTEAFF
v_call: TRBV11-1; j_call: TRBJ1-2; d_call: NA; clone_size: NA; cdr3_nt: TGTGCCAGCAGCCAAACCGGTAACTATGGCTACACCTTC; cdr3_aa: CASSQTGNYGYTF
v_call: TRBV5-6; j_call: TRBJ2-7; d_call: NA; clone_size: NA; cdr3_nt: TGTGCCAGCAGCTTCAACCCTAGTTACGAGCAGTACTTC; cdr3_aa: CASSFNPSYEQYF
v_call: TRBV19; j_call: TRBJ2-1; d_call: TRBD2; clone_size: NA; cdr3_nt: TGTGCCAGTACCGAGTCTAGCGGGACTGAGTTTGACAATGAGCAGTTCTTC; cdr3_aa: CASTESSGTEFDNEQFF
v_call: TRBV6-6; j_call: TRBJ2-5; d_call: NA; clone_size: once; cdr3_nt: TGTGCCGGCTCTGAGAAGGGGTGGGAGACCCAGTACTTC; cdr3_aa: CAGSEKGWETQYF
v_call: TRBV7-9; j_call: TRBJ2-2; d_call: TRBD2; clone_size: NA; cdr3_nt: TGTGCCAGCAGCTCGCGGCGGCGGGGGACCGGGGAGCTGTTTTTT; cdr3_aa: CASSSRRRGTGELFF
v_call: TRBV5-4; j_call: TRBJ1-4; d_call: NA; clone_size: NA; cdr3_nt: TGTGCCAGCAGCTTGGACAGGGAGGGAGAAAAACTGTTTTTT; cdr3_aa: CASSLDREGEKLFF
v_call: TRBV7-3; j_call: TRBJ1-3; d_call: TRBD1; clone_size: few; cdr3_nt: TGTGCCAGCAGTACAGGGGGCGATGGAAACACCATATATTTT; cdr3_aa: CASSTGGDGNTIYF
v_call: TRBV19; j_call: TRBJ2-5; d_call: TRBD2; clone_size: NA; cdr3_nt: TGTGCCAGTAGTCTCGGGGGGAGAACCCAAGAGACCCAGTACTTC; cdr3_aa: CASSLGGRTQETQYF
v_call: TRBV13; j_call: TRBJ2-7; d_call: NA; clone_size: NA; cdr3_nt: TGTGCCAGCAGCCTCAGGTTTAGCGAGCAGTACTTC; cdr3_aa: CASSLRFSEQYF
v_call: TRBV7-2; j_call: TRBJ2-7; d_call: TRBD2; clone_size: NA; cdr3_nt: TGTGTCAGCAGCGCCCAACGACTAGCGGTTAACTACGAGCAGTACTTC; cdr3_aa: CVSSAQRLAVNYEQYF
v_call: TRBV9; j_call: TRBJ1-3; d_call: NA; clone_size: few; cdr3_nt: TGTGCCAGCAGCCGACAGAACTCTGGAAACACCATATATTTT; cdr3_aa: CASSRQNSGNTIYF
v_call: TRBV5-5; j_call: TRBJ1-1; d_call: NA; clone_size: NA; cdr3_nt: TGTGCCAGCAGCTTGGAGGTATCGGGAGGCACTGAAGCTTTCTTT; cdr3_aa: CASSLEVSGGTEAFF
v_call: TRBV5-1; j_call: TRBJ2-4; d_call: TRBD2; clone_size: NA; cdr3_nt: TGCGCCAGCAGCGGCTGGGGAGCGGGAGAAGCCGGGGCCAAAAACATTCAGTACTTC; cdr3_aa: CASSGWGAGEAGAKNIQYF
v_call: TRBV7-2; j_call: TRBJ2-1; d_call: TRBD2; clone_size: NA; cdr3_nt: TGTGCCAGCAGCTTCTTTAGTAGCGGGGCCCCCCCCTACAATGAGCAGTTCTTC; cdr3_aa: CASSFFSSGAPPYNEQFF
v_call: TRBV5-6; j_call: TRBJ2-1; d_call: NA; clone_size: NA; cdr3_nt: TGTGCCAGCAGCCCCGTACTCGCGGTGGGCAATGAGCAGTTCTTC; cdr3_aa: CASSPVLAVGNEQFF
v_call: TRBV5-6; j_call: TRBJ2-5; d_call: TRBD2; clone_size: NA; cdr3_nt: TGTGCCAGCAGCTCTAGCGGGAGGGGAAGCGAGACCCAGTACTTC; cdr3_aa: CASSSSGRGSETQYF
v_call: TRBV11-1; j_call: TRBJ2-2; d_call: TRBD2; clone_size: NA; cdr3_nt: TGTGCCAGCAGCTTGTTTAGGACTAGCGGACTTAACACCGGGGAGCTGTTTTTT; cdr3_aa: CASSLFRTSGLNTGELFF
v_call: TRBV10-2; j_call: TRBJ2-5; d_call: NA; clone_size: NA; cdr3_nt: TGCGCCAGCAGTGAGAACAGGCAAGAGACCCAGTACTTC; cdr3_aa: CASSENRQETQYF
v_call: TRBV9; j_call: TRBJ1-2; d_call: TRBD1; clone_size: NA; cdr3_nt: TGTGCCAGCAGCGGGGGACAGGGGGATGGCTACACCTTC; cdr3_aa: CASSGGQGDGYTF
v_call: TRBV2; j_call: TRBJ2-2; d_call: NA; clone_size: NA; cdr3_nt: TGTGCCAGCAGTTCCAGCGGGAACACCGGGGAGCTGTTTTTT; cdr3_aa: CASSSSGNTGELFF
v_call: TRBV9; j_call: TRBJ1-2; d_call: NA; clone_size: NA; cdr3_nt: TGTGCCAGCAGCGTAGTCGGAGGGGCCGATGGCTACACCTTC; cdr3_aa: CASSVVGGADGYTF
v_call: TRBV10-3; j_call: TRBJ2-2; d_call: TRBD2; clone_size: once; cdr3_nt: TGTGCCATCAGTCCCAGCGGGGGGCATGGCGGGGAGCTGTTTTTT; cdr3_aa: CAISPSGGHGGELFF
v_call: TRBV6-1; j_call: TRBJ1-2; d_call: NA; clone_size: NA; cdr3_nt: TGTGCCAGCAGCCGCGACAGGCCGTCTTTAGACTACACCTTC; cdr3_aa: CASSRDRPSLDYTF
v_call: TRBV10-3; j_call: TRBJ2-1; d_call: TRBD2; clone_size: NA; cdr3_nt: TGTGCCATCAGCCCGGGACTAGCTGTCTACAATGAGCAGTTCTTC; cdr3_aa: CAISPGLAVYNEQFF
v_call: TRBV7-8; j_call: TRBJ1-1; d_call: TRBD1; clone_size: NA; cdr3_nt: TGTGCCAGCAGCCCGACGGGACAGAAGAACACTGAAGCTTTCTTT; cdr3_aa: CASSPTGQKNTEAFF
v_call: TRBV5-1; j_call: TRBJ1-1; d_call: NA; clone_size: few; cdr3_nt: TGCGCCAGCAGCTTTACGGGGGGGGGCACTGAAGCTTTCTTT; cdr3_aa: CASSFTGGGTEAFF
v_call: TRBV6-6; j_call: TRBJ2-1; d_call: TRBD2; clone_size: once; cdr3_nt: TGTGCCAGCAGAGGGACTAGCGGAGGGGTAAATGAGCAGTTCTTC; cdr3_aa: CASRGTSGGVNEQFF
v_call: TRBV7-2; j_call: TRBJ1-3; d_call: NA; clone_size: NA; cdr3_nt: TGTGCCAGCAGCTTAGATTGGGGGGGGCAGTCTGGAAACACCATATATTTT; cdr3_aa: CASSLDWGGQSGNTIYF
v_call: TRBV5-6; j_call: TRBJ1-5; d_call: NA; clone_size: once; cdr3_nt: TGTGCCAGCAGCTATAACCGGGGGGCGAGCAATCAGCCCCAGCATTTT; cdr3_aa: CASSYNRGASNQPQHF
v_call: TRBV19; j_call: TRBJ1-3; d_call: NA; clone_size: NA; cdr3_nt: TGTGCCAGTAGTAACCAGGGTGGTGGAAACACCATATATTTT; cdr3_aa: CASSNQGGGNTIYF
v_call: TRBV5-1; j_call: TRBJ2-2; d_call: NA; clone_size: NA; cdr3_nt: TGCGCCAGCAGAAGGCAGGCGAACACCGGGGAGCTGTTTTTT; cdr3_aa: CASRRQANTGELFF
v_call: TRBV19; j_call: TRBJ2-7; d_call: NA; clone_size: NA; cdr3_nt: TGTGCCAGTAGTAGTGTAGATGGGGCATTTGCCTACGAGCAGTACTTC; cdr3_aa: CASSSVDGAFAYEQYF
v_call: TRBV18; j_call: TRBJ1-4; d_call: NA; clone_size: NA; cdr3_nt: TGTGCCAGCTCACACGGGTTCGGGAATGAAAAACTGTTTTTT; cdr3_aa: CASSHGFGNEKLFF
v_call: TRBV6-5; j_call: TRBJ1-2; d_call: NA; clone_size: NA; cdr3_nt: TGTGCCAGCAGTACGTGGGGGGGAGGCTACACCTTC; cdr3_aa: CASSTWGGGYTF
v_call: TRBV5-6; j_call: TRBJ1-4; d_call: NA; clone_size: few; cdr3_nt: TGTGCCAGCAGCTTGGAGGGAGGTCAGGAAAAACTGTTTTTT; cdr3_aa: CASSLEGGQEKLFF
v_call: TRBV6-1; j_call: TRBJ2-7; d_call: TRBD1; clone_size: NA; cdr3_nt: TGTGCCAGCAAGACAGGGGGCTCGTACGAGCAGTACTTC; cdr3_aa: CASKTGGSYEQYF
v_call: TRBV30; j_call: TRBJ2-5; d_call: TRBD2; clone_size: NA; cdr3_nt: TGTGCCTGGAGCCAAGGACTAGCGGGGGTTCAAGAGACCCAGTACTTC; cdr3_aa: CAWSQGLAGVQETQYF
v_call: TRBV4-1; j_call: TRBJ2-7; d_call: TRBD2; clone_size: once; cdr3_nt: TGCGCCAGCAGAGAGCAAGTAGCGGGAGGAGGTAGAGAGCAGTACTTC; cdr3_aa: CASREQVAGGGREQYF
v_call: TRBV6-5; j_call: TRBJ2-6; d_call: NA; clone_size: NA; cdr3_nt: TGTGCCAGCAGCTCACCTAATGGGGCCAACGTCCTGACTTTC; cdr3_aa: CASSSPNGANVLTF